What follows describes a single T cell receptor beta chain. This clonotype was found a few times. There is no known antigen for this receptor. No much larger clonotype is one base removed from it; base qualities were not supplied. This was a case-control study nested in a cohort of healthcare workers in London, UK, who had nasopharyngeal swab PCR tests and blood samples taken every week. Healthcare workers were enrolled in the week of the UK lockdown, from 23 to 31 March 2020, and were followed every week for up to about 16 weeks. The source of the sample is a study of early T cells in non-severe SARS-CoV-2 infection (dated by TCRdb to the early 2020s). Background on the whole study: TCR sequencing used bulk RNA from unsorted whole blood, so alpha and beta chains could not be paired.

Taken from cysteine to phenylalanine, the CDR3 has 14 residues. The kept DNA is CDR3 alone, 42 bases in frame from the first base. The germline V gene encodes CDR1 SGHDT and CDR2 YYEEEE. V is clipped by 4 bases and J by 0 bases, and the sequence between their germline boundaries is 8 bases long. Study-wide findings and limitations: VDJdb matching was skewed toward anti-spike CD8 responses, so virus-specific expansions were likely underestimated and private and CD4 specificities were missed.

The receptor library was made with 5' RACE. Sequenced on a NextSeq 500. In the TCR library protocol, unique molecular identifiers were attached to individual cDNA molecules to correct for PCR bias and sequencing error. Both TCR alpha and beta chains were sequenced, and tight co-correlation was observed between alpha and beta sequence abundances in each sample. The study's own analysis went as follows. V gene, J gene and CDR3 annotation of TCR sequences was performed with Decombinator V4. TCRs were defined as expanded if a significant change between any two time points was detected under a Poisson model with p below 0.0001. TCR abundances were normalised to the total number of TCRs sequenced per sample and were expressed as counts per million. TRAV1-2 paired with TRAJ12, TRAJ20 or TRAJ33 defined MAIT TCRs, while TRAV10 paired with TRAJ18 defined iNKT TCRs. VDJdb, accessed 1 November 2021, was searched for CMV, EBV and SARS-CoV-2 annotated TCRs, with TCRs annotated for multiple antigens excluded. TCRdb trimmed public reads at Q25 via fastp, called clones via MiXCR and kept in-frame beta chains. Identical CDR3 protein sequences are pooled into one entry, listed with their most common genes and DNA. It is TCRdb's table, rather than the study itself, that gives the V and J calls and clone size. Here the sample has over 80,000 distinct CDR3 sequences; 10% to 15% occur a single time. The top ten clonotypes cover 3.5% to 5% of the sample.

The receptor comes from an adult who was a healthcare worker with PCR-confirmed SARS-CoV-2 infection or an uninfected control (not recorded which). The sequencing used whole blood, collected at baseline. The chain links TRBV5-6 with TRBJ1-3; the D gene lacks a confident call. The CDR3 amino acid sequence is: CASSPINSGNTIYF. The DNA sequence is given as TGTGCCAGCAGCCCAATCAACTCTGGAAACACCATATATTTT.